This passage covers 30 T cell receptor beta chains from one sample sequenced in a study of cytomegalovirus exposure and HLA in healthy donors (dated by TCRdb to 2015 to 2018). Library generation was performed with the immunoSEQ multiplex PCR assay. The multiplex PCR relied on a mix of 60 forward primers for TCR Vbeta segments and 13 reverse primers for TCR Jbeta segments. Sourced from immuneACCESS, this table was stored by TCRdb with only in-frame sequences that have V and J called. A share of the clones is absent; for the studies checked, an unresolved V gene accounts for under half, and the remainder has no known explanation. The sample yields a few hundred thousand clones; more than 60% were counted once. Clones ranked in the top ten supply 2.7% of the sample. Material for sequencing was PBMCs. The receptors originated from a woman aged 60 to 75 in good health and CMV-seropositive.

This sequence joins TRBV14 and TRBJ1-2; 7 bases align to TRBD1. Germline assignment: CDR1 SGHDN and CDR2 FVKESK. The CDR3 extends over 15 amino acids. V shed 3 bases and J 1 base; nucleotides not matched to a gene: 5. CDR3 nucleotides: TGTGCCAGCAGCCACGGACAGGCCGGTAACTATGGCTACACCTTC. It translates to CASSHGQAGNYGYTF.

This chain connects TRBV5-1 to TRBJ1-4; D unresolved. From germline, CDR1 is SGHRS and CDR2 YFSETQ. This CDR3 has 14 residues. The V gene lost 1 base and the J gene lost 4 bases, with 8 bases spanning the gap. The CDR3 loop is CASSLSTLNEKLFF. CDR3 DNA sequence: TGCGCCAGCAGCTTGAGCACGCTTAATGAAAAACTGTTTTTT.

The genes are TRBV9 and TRBJ2-5, with D unclear. The CDR3 sequence is 14 residues long. V was pared by 0 bases and J by 5 bases, with 11 bases between. Germline V gene data show CDR1 as SGDLS and CDR2 as YYNGEE. CDR3: CASSVEALAETQYF. CDR3 coding DNA: TGTGCCAGCAGCGTAGAAGCCCTCGCGGAGACCCAGTACTTC.

The rearrangement uses TRBV10-2 and TRBJ1-2; 9 bases fit TRBD1. The J segment lost 8 bases and the V segment lost 3 bases, leaving 10 bases of the junction unmatched. The V gene's germline CDR1 is WSHSY and CDR2 SAAADI. This CDR3 has 15 amino acids. Here the CDR3 reads CASSDNGQGKKGYTF. CDR3 DNA: TGCGCCAGCAGTGATAACGGACAGGGGAAAAAAGGCTACACCTTC.

This clone was counted a single time. This chain links TRBV4-1 with TRBJ2-5; 13 bases line up with TRBD2. J was trimmed by 3 bases and V by 3 bases; bases with no gene match: 16. The CDR3 loop spans 20 amino acids. The germline V gene has CDR1 MGHRA and CDR2 YSYEKL. This CDR3 is CASSHSMGLAGSGRKETQYF. The CDR3 DNA follows: TGCGCCAGCAGCCACTCAATGGGACTAGCGGGATCAGGTCGAAAAGAGACCCAGTACTTC.

This sequence joins TRBV18 and TRBJ2-7, with D tentatively TRBD1 (6 bases). V lost 1 base and J 6 bases, leaving 13 bases between the germline ends. This CDR3 comprises 14 residues. Germline CDR1 is KGHSH and CDR2 is LQKENI. The CDR3 coding sequence is TGTGCCAGCTCACCACAACAGGGAAGAGGCGAGCAGTACTTC. Protein: CASSPQQGRGEQYF.

The chain links TRBV27 to TRBJ1-1; the D is unclear. Trimming took 3 bases from V and 3 from J, leaving 11 bases between them. CDR3 length: 14 amino acids. The germline V gene encodes CDR1 MNHEY and CDR2 SMNVEV (reference sequence). The CDR3 reads CASSFPGGHTEAFF. CDR3 nucleotides: TGTGCCAGCAGTTTTCCCGGCGGGCACACTGAAGCTTTCTTT.

This clone was recorded a few times. The chain employs TRBV10-3 and TRBJ1-2; TRBD1 matches at 7 bases. The CDR3 runs 15 residues. Germline CDR1 ENHRY, CDR2 SYGVKD. V shed 10 bases, J shed 4 bases, and the junction held 15 bases outside the gene matches. The CDR3, as DNA: TGTGCCAGCAGACTAGGGACAGAATCCTCCTATGGCTACACCTTC. Translated, it gives CASRLGTESSYGYTF.

V usage is TRBV18 and J usage is TRBJ1-2; D remains unclear. The length of the CDR3 is 17 residues. Germline-derived CDR1 and CDR2 are KGHSH and LQKENI. V was pared by 3 bases and J by 0 bases, with 17 bases between. CDR3 region: CASSPTSAQITNYGYTF. DNA for the CDR3: TGTGCCAGCTCACCGACCTCGGCACAGATAACTAACTATGGCTACACCTTC.

The chain has TRBV7-9 and TRBJ2-7, with TRBD2 as a possible D gene (6 bases). Germline assignment: CDR1 SEHNR and CDR2 FQNEAQ (reference sequence). The CDR3 sequence is 14 residues long. V dropped 1 base and J dropped 5 bases, with 12 bases sitting between them. This CDR3 reads CASSLVAREDEQYF. The CDR3 bases are TGTGCCAGCAGCTTAGTGGCCAGGGAGGACGAGCAGTACTTC. The variable domain in full, with the rest retrieved from reference TRBV7-9 and TRBJ2-7, is DTGVSQNPRHKITKRGQNVTFRCDPISEHNRLYWYRQTLGQGPEFLTYFQNEAQLEKSRLLSDRFSAERPKGSFSTLEIQRTEQGDSAMYLCASSLVAREDEQYFGPGTRLTVT.

The chain couples TRBV9 to TRBJ1-6, with a possible D match to TRBD1 (6 bases). Germline CDR1 is SGDLS and CDR2 is YYNGEE. This CDR3 is built from 13 residues. V shed 3 bases and J shed 6 bases, with 7 bases lying between them. This CDR3 reads CASSGTVNSPLHF. The CDR3 DNA follows: TGTGCCAGCAGCGGGACAGTTAATTCACCCCTCCACTTT. Variable domain in full (rest from reference TRBV9 and TRBJ1-6): DSGVTQTPKHLITATGQRVTLRCSPRSGDLSVYWYQQSLDQGLQFLIQYYNGEERAKGNILERFSAQQFPDLHSELNLSSLELGDSALYFCASSGTVNSPLHFGNGTRLTVT.

The chain recombines TRBV18 with TRBJ2-3, with 11 bases lining up with TRBD2. The V gene end was trimmed by 1 base and the J gene end by 0 bases; junction bases not matched to a gene: 6. CDR3 length equals 18 residues. The V gene's germline CDR1 is KGHSH and CDR2 LQKENI. The DNA of the CDR3 is TGTGCCAGCTCACCACGCGCTAGCGGGGGGACTAGCACAGATACGCAGTATTTT. It encodes CASSPRASGGTSTDTQYF.

This clone has more than one count but fewer than ten. This chain links TRBV4-1 with TRBJ2-7, with 9 bases identical to TRBD2. The V gene's germline CDR1 is MGHRA and CDR2 YSYEKL. The V and J ends lost 5 bases and 0 bases, in that order; junction bases with no gene match: 2. The CDR3 is 14 residues long. The CDR3 here is CASSMREGSYEQYF. The CDR3 DNA follows: TGCGCCAGCAGCATGCGGGAGGGCTCCTACGAGCAGTACTTC.

In this sample, this clone turned up a few times. V is TRBV6-5 and J is TRBJ2-7, with D hard to call. Trimming removed 5 bases from V and 2 bases from J, with 13 bases in between. There are 14 residues in the CDR3. Germline V lookup: CDR1 MNHEY, CDR2 SVGAGI. CDR3 nucleotides: TGTGCCAGCAGTAAGACTGGTCCGCCCTACGAGCAGTACTTC. As protein: CASSKTGPPYEQYF.

This sequence joins TRBV6-5 and TRBJ1-1; D might be TRBD1 (5 bases). The CDR3 runs to 13 residues. Trimming took 5 bases from V and 7 from J, leaving 14 bases between them. Germline V lookup: CDR1 MNHEY, CDR2 SVGAGI. CDR3 DNA sequence: TGTGCCAGCAGTCTGACAGTAACCGTTGAAGCTTTCTTT. Translated, it gives CASSLTVTVEAFF.

This chain joins TRBV4-1 and TRBJ1-4; TRBD1 matches at 7 bases. Germline trimming cut 4 bases from V and 10 bases from J; bases unmatched to any gene: 9. The germline gives CDR1 MGHRA, CDR2 YSYEKL. CDR3 length: 14 amino acids. The CDR3 DNA follows: TGCGCCAGCAGCCGGCCCGACAGGGAGGTAAAACTGTTTTTT. Translating it yields CASSRPDREVKLFF.

Comment on this clone: One end of the junction varies from germline; a read error may be responsible. The chain combines TRBV18 with TRBJ2-7; D is unclear. Germline V CDR1 and CDR2: KGHSH, LQKENI. CDR3 length: 14 residues. The CDR3 region has the DNA TGTGCCAGCTCACCAAATTTACAGCTCTACGAGAAGTACTTC. The encoded protein is CASSPNLQLYEKYF.

The genes are TRBV6-6 and TRBJ1-3, with D possibly TRBD1 on 5 matching bases. Trimming took off 6 bases at V and 6 bases at J, with 15 bases between the two ends. The CDR3 is 14 amino acids. The V gene's germline CDR1 is MNHNY and CDR2 SVGAGI (reference sequence). The DNA of the CDR3 is TGTGCCAGCAGCATGGATGGACAAAAAAACACCATATATTTT. Its translation: CASSMDGQKNTIYF.

A few counts support this clone. The CDR3 loop is CASSARTGPGEKLFF. CDR3 DNA: TGTGCCAGCAGCGCCCGGACAGGCCCGGGGGAAAAACTGTTTTTT. The V call is TRBV9, the J call TRBJ1-4, with 7 bases identical to TRBD1. The length of the CDR3 is 15 residues. The V gene's germline CDR1 is SGDLS and CDR2 YYNGEE. The V and J ends lost 3 bases and 8 bases, in that order; junction bases with no gene match: 10.

The chain employs TRBV7-9 and TRBJ2-7; 7 bases align to TRBD1. The germline gives CDR1 SEHNR, CDR2 FQNEAQ (reference sequence). The CDR3 totals 16 residues. V lost 6 bases to trimming and J lost 2 bases; unmatched junction nucleotides: 13. CDR3 loop: CASSHPPGQNPYEQYF. CDR3 DNA sequence: TGTGCCAGCAGTCATCCTCCGGGACAGAATCCCTACGAGCAGTACTTC.

The V call is TRBV30, the J call TRBJ1-5; 7 positions agree with TRBD1. This CDR3 has 17 amino acids. Trimming at V came to 3 bases and at J to 0 bases, leaving 11 bases not matched to a gene. CDR1 and CDR2 (germline): GTSNPN, SVGIG (reference sequence). CDR3 in DNA: TGTGCCTGGAGACCCCACAGGGGAAAGGGTAGCAATCAGCCCCAGCATTTT. Its protein product is CAWRPHRGKGSNQPQHF.

This chain joins TRBV27 and TRBJ2-7; 8 nucleotides agree with TRBD2. V lost 5 bases and J lost 2; bases outside the gene matches: 17. Germline loops: CDR1 MNHEY, CDR2 SMNVEV (reference sequence). CDR3 length equals 18 residues. DNA for the CDR3: TGTGCCAGCAGTCCTTTTGGTCTTTGGCGGGGGGTACCCTACGAGCAGTACTTC. Its protein product is CASSPFGLWRGVPYEQYF.

The V gene is TRBV28, the J gene TRBJ1-6; D perhaps matches TRBD1 (6 bases). The CDR3 totals 14 residues. Per the germline V gene, CDR1 is MDHEN and CDR2 is SYDVKM. V was clipped by 4 bases and J by 6 bases, with 10 bases between them. CDR3 region: CASSWQGLNSPLHF. The CDR3 nucleotides read TGTGCCAGCAGTTGGCAGGGGCTTAATTCACCCCTCCACTTT.

CDR3 loop: CASSIALTGIYGYTF. The CDR3 DNA follows: TGTGCCAGTAGTATAGCGTTGACAGGGATCTATGGCTACACCTTC. This chain links TRBV19 with TRBJ1-2, with 7 positions matching TRBD1. J lost 4 bases, V lost 1 base, and 6 bases had no gene match. The CDR3 is 15 residues long. CDR1 LNHDA and CDR2 SQIVND come from the germline V gene (reference sequence).

The rearrangement uses TRBV5-4 and TRBJ1-2, with 9 bases fitting TRBD1. The CDR3 length is 14 residues. After removal of 0 bases from V and 6 bases from J, the junction contained 3 bases not matched to a gene. The germline V gene has CDR1 SGHNT and CDR2 YYREEE (reference sequence). The DNA of the CDR3 is TGTGCCAGCAGCTTGGGGACAGGGGATAATGGCTACACCTTC. This sequence encodes CASSLGTGDNGYTF. The full variable domain, completed using reference TRBV5-4 and TRBJ1-2, is ETGVTQSPTHLIKTRGQQVTLRCSSQSGHNTVSWYQQALGQGPQFIFQYYREEENGRGNFPPRFSGLQFPNYSSELNVNALELDDSALYLCASSLGTGDNGYTFGSGTRLTVV.

Turning to this clone: This sample includes further DNA sequences coding for the same CDR3. The J gene is TRBJ2-7, the V gene TRBV18, with 9 bases fitting TRBD1. CDR1 and CDR2 from the germline V gene are KGHSH and LQKENI. The trim removed 3 bases at V and 3 bases at J, leaving 3 bases unmatched. The CDR3 has 14 residues. The CDR3 here is CASSPGQGDYEQYF. CDR3 DNA sequence: TGTGCCAGCTCACCGGGACAGGGTGACTACGAGCAGTACTTC.

In its sample, this clone was seen once. The gene calls are TRBV9 and TRBJ2-2, with 11 bases matching TRBD1. The CDR3 runs to 16 residues. The trim removed 1 base at V and 4 bases at J, leaving 3 bases unmatched. Per the germline V gene, CDR1 is SGDLS and CDR2 is YYNGEE. Here the CDR3 reads CASSVMGQGVTGELFF. Here the CDR3 DNA reads TGTGCCAGCAGCGTAATGGGACAGGGGGTCACCGGGGAGCTGTTTTTT.

The rearrangement links TRBV6-1 to TRBJ2-7; possibly TRBD1 for D (6 bases). The CDR3 runs to 14 residues. V was cut by 2 bases and J by 2 bases, with 10 bases left in between. Germline-derived CDR1 and CDR2 are MNHNS and SASEGT. CDR3: CASSETGHPYEQYF. For the CDR3, the DNA is TGTGCCAGCAGTGAAACGGGACACCCCTACGAGCAGTACTTC.

This clone was detected only once. CDR3 nucleotide sequence: TGTGCCAGCAGTTTACAGAGAAACACAGATACGCAGTATTTT. The encoded protein is CASSLQRNTDTQYF. The chain combines TRBV6-1 with TRBJ2-3; D not resolved. V was cut by 5 bases and J by 2 bases, with 11 bases left in between. The CDR3 is 14 residues long. Germline values: CDR1 MNHNS, CDR2 SASEGT.

V and J are TRBV7-9 and TRBJ1-1; 7 nucleotides align to TRBD1. The CDR3 extends over 13 amino acids. V was pared by 6 bases and J by 4 bases, with 5 bases of the junction left unmatched. Germline CDR1 is SEHNR and CDR2 is FQNEAQ (reference sequence). CDR3 sequence (DNA): TGTGCCAGCAGTCCTACAGGGGTCACTGAAGCTTTCTTT. The encoded protein is CASSPTGVTEAFF.